This T cell receptor beta chain was profiled in a study of regulatory T cells in long-lasting Graves disease. Combining iRepertoire HTBI primers with Arm-PCR of CDR3 regions, the authors built TCR beta libraries. Via MiXCR, TCRdb re-called the multiplex PCR reads, giving one row per CDR3 protein. The sample has approximately 400,000 distinct CDR3 sequences; about 15% are singletons. Described time point: newly diagnosed GD, antithyroid drugs for less than 3 months. With RNA extracted from PBMCs as input, the TCR library was made. Germline loops: CDR1 KGHDR, CDR2 SFDVKD. Trimming shortened V by 5 bases and J by 3 bases, and 15 bases separated the two germline ends. CDR3 size: 15 residues. This clonotype was counted many times. The sample was also reused in another study, on T cells in Graves' hyperthyroidism and ophthalmopathy.

The TCR was taken from a woman between 25 and 40 years old with Graves disease. This chain connects TRBV24-1 to TRBJ1-1; no definite D call. This specimen was peripheral blood mononuclear cells (PBMCs), taken at new diagnosis, from a patient treated with antithyroid drugs. The CDR3 region is CATSASPRRDTEAFF. CDR3 nucleotides: TGTGCCACCAGTGCCTCACCACGGAGGGACACTGAAGCTTTCTTT.